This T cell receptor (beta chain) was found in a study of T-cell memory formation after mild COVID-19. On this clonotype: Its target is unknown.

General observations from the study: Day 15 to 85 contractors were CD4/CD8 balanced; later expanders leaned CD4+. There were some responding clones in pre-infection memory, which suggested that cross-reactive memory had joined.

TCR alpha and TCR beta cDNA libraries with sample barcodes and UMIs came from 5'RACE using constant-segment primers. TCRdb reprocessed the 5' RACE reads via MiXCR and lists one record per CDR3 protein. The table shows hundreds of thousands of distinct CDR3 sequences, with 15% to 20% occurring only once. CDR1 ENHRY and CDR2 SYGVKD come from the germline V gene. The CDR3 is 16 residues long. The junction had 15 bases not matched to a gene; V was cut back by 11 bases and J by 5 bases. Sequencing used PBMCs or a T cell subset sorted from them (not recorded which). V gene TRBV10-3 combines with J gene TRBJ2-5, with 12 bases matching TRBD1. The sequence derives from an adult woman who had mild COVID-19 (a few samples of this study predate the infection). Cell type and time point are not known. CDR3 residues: CAVRRSPGTGGETQYF. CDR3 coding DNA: TGTGCCGTCCGACGCAGCCCGGGGACAGGGGGCGAGACCCAGTACTTC.